These T cell receptor beta chains were read from a single sample in a study of blood T cell repertoires in COVID-19. Profiled with immunoSEQ multiplex PCR; TCRdb holds only in-frame clones, not every one. The sample lists some 260,000 clones, around 84% occurring once. Sequencing input: PBMCs or T cells enriched from blood (not recorded which). The receptors derive from a man aged 25 to 45 with acute COVID-19. CDR3s include the opening cysteine and the closing phenylalanine or tryptophan. A D gene is named only where the DNA matches it firmly. Clone sizes are given selectively: once, few, many, or a class where the clone is expanded.

J | size | V | D | CDR3 | DNA
TRBJ1-4 | . | TRBV2 | . | CASSRGGANEKLFF | TGTGCCAGCAGTCGGGGGGGAGCTAATGAAAAACTGTTTTTT
TRBJ1-2 | . | TRBV7-2 | . | CASSLASGYGYTF | TGTGCCAGCAGCTTAGCCTCGGGATATGGCTACACCTTC
TRBJ1-2 | . | TRBV29-1 | TRBD1 | CSVEATGTGPYGYTF | TGCAGCGTTGAAGCTACAGGGACAGGCCCCTATGGCTACACCTTC
TRBJ1-3 | . | TRBV30 | . | CAWSLSSGNTIYF | TGTGCCTGGAGCTTGAGCTCTGGAAACACCATATATTTT
TRBJ2-1 | . | TRBV2 | TRBD2 | CASNLGGTSGGTQFF | TGTGCCAGCAACTTGGGGGGGACTAGCGGAGGGACGCAGTTCTTC
TRBJ1-2 | few | TRBV30 | TRBD1 | CAWTAGGAGYGYTF | TGTGCCTGGACGGCAGGGGGCGCGGGCTATGGCTACACCTTC
TRBJ2-1 | . | TRBV2 | . | CASRQGLGSYNEQFF | TGTGCCAGCAGACAGGGCCTAGGCTCCTACAATGAGCAGTTCTTC
TRBJ1-2 | . | TRBV7-2 | . | CASSSAPGNYGYTF | TGTGCCAGCAGCTCGGCCCCAGGGAACTATGGCTACACCTTC
TRBJ1-5 | . | TRBV15 | . | CATSRGLTNQPQHF | TGTGCCACCAGCAGGGGACTGACCAATCAGCCCCAGCATTTT
TRBJ1-6 | . | TRBV5-8 | . | CASSLQDNSPLHF | TGTGCCAGCAGCTTGCAGGATAATTCACCCCTCCACTTT
TRBJ2-4 | once | TRBV7-9 | TRBD2 | CASSRGLAGGHPPGNIQYF | TGTGCCAGCAGTCGGGGACTAGCGGGAGGTCATCCCCCCGGAAACATTCAGTACTTC
TRBJ1-5 | few | TRBV6-1 | TRBD1 | CASSEADGQGNQPQHF | TGTGCCAGCAGTGAAGCGGATGGACAGGGGAATCAGCCCCAGCATTTT
TRBJ2-3 | . | TRBV10-1 | TRBD1 | CASGDRGRDTQYF | TGCGCCAGCGGGGACAGGGGAAGGGATACGCAGTATTTT
TRBJ2-2 | . | TRBV15 | . | CATSRVRAAGELFF | TGTGCCACCAGCAGAGTGAGGGCCGCCGGGGAGCTGTTTTTT
TRBJ1-1 | . | TRBV11-2 | . | CASGGGFTEAFF | TGTGCCAGCGGGGGCGGTTTCACTGAAGCTTTCTTT
TRBJ1-5 | . | TRBV19 | TRBD1 | CASRDSGYSNQPQHF | TGTGCCAGTCGGGACAGCGGCTATAGCAATCAGCCCCAGCATTTT
TRBJ1-5 | . | TRBV24-1 | . | CATSDYYSNQPQHF | TGTGCCACCAGTGATTATTATAGCAATCAGCCCCAGCATTTT
TRBJ1-4 | once | TRBV5-1 | . | CASSLAGGGEKLFF | TGCGCCAGCAGCTTGGCCGGGGGTGGAGAAAAACTGTTTTTT
TRBJ1-5 | few | TRBV19 | TRBD1 | CASSIILRDRGTPQHF | TGTGCCAGTAGTATCATCCTAAGGGACAGGGGGACACCCCAGCATTTT